This passage covers 29 T cell receptor beta chains from one sample sequenced in a study of blood T cell repertoires in COVID-19. This table comes from immunoSEQ multiplex PCR, and its TCRdb copy is limited to in-frame clones, with some not included. The sample includes about 36,000 clones, around 80% of them seen just once. Sample: peripheral blood. Every receptor here comes from an older man with acute or convalescent COVID-19.

The chain joins TRBV3-1 (or the pseudogene TRBV3-2) to TRBJ2-1; 11 nucleotides align to TRBD2. This CDR3 has 18 amino acids. The germline V gene has CDR1 LGHDT and CDR2 YNNKEL (reference sequence). Trimming cost V 4 bases and J 4 bases; bases outside gene matches: 12. For the CDR3, the DNA is TGTGCCAGCAGCCGGGGGCTAGCGGGAGGCACCCCTTACAATGAGCAGTTCTTC. This gives the protein CASSRGLAGGTPYNEQFF.

This chain links TRBV3-1 (or the pseudogene TRBV3-2) with TRBJ1-1, with 9 bases identical to TRBD1. The CDR3 totals 15 residues. V was pared by 0 bases and J by 6 bases, with 5 bases of the junction left unmatched. Germline values: CDR1 LGHDT, CDR2 YNNKEL (reference sequence). CDR3 amino acids: CASSQEINRGPEAFF. CDR3 DNA: TGTGCCAGCAGCCAAGAAATAAACAGGGGGCCTGAAGCTTTCTTT.

The chain uses TRBV30 and TRBJ1-5; D is unclear. This CDR3 has 14 residues. V was trimmed by 1 base and J by 3 bases, leaving 10 bases between them. The germline V gene encodes CDR1 GTSNPN and CDR2 SVGIG (reference sequence). For the CDR3, the DNA is TGTGCCTGGAGTGGCGGAAACATCAATCAGCCCCAGCATTTT. It specifies CAWSGGNINQPQHF.

The chain uses TRBV18 and TRBJ1-1, with 8 positions matching TRBD1. Germline-derived CDR1 and CDR2 are KGHSH and LQKENI. This CDR3 is built from 14 residues. The J segment lost 5 bases and the V segment lost 3 bases, leaving 5 bases of the junction unmatched. The CDR3 DNA reads TGTGCCAGCTCACCGTCCGGGACAGGAACTGAAGCTTTCTTT. Its translation: CASSPSGTGTEAFF.

The rearrangement uses TRBV28 and TRBJ1-1; D not resolved. The CDR3 extends over 14 amino acids. V was clipped by 0 bases and J by 0 bases, with 5 bases between them. CDR1 is MDHEN and CDR2 is SYDVKM in the germline V gene. The CDR3 spells CASSLWQMNTEAFF. CDR3 coding DNA: TGTGCCAGCAGTTTATGGCAGATGAACACTGAAGCTTTCTTT.

The chain combines TRBV28 with TRBJ2-1; TRBD2 aligns across 7 bases. Germline CDR1 is MDHEN and CDR2 is SYDVKM. The junction had 7 bases not matched to a gene; V was cut back by 3 bases and J by 5 bases. This CDR3 comprises 15 residues. CDR3 sequence (DNA): TGTGCCAGCAGTTTGGCTAGCGGACCCCACAATGAGCAGTTCTTC. The encoded protein is CASSLASGPHNEQFF. The variable domain in full, with the rest retrieved from reference TRBV28 and TRBJ2-1, is DVKVTQSSRYLVKRTGEKVFLECVQDMDHENMFWYRQDPGLGLRLIYFSYDVKMKEKGDIPEGYSVSREKKERFSLILESASTNQTSMYLCASSLASGPHNEQFFGPGTRLTVL.

The chain carries TRBV18 and TRBJ2-1; D perhaps matches TRBD2 (6 bases). The V end was cut by 3 bases, the J end by 3 bases, with 9 bases between. Germline values: CDR1 KGHSH, CDR2 LQKENI. The CDR3 is 14 residues long. DNA for the CDR3: TGTGCCAGCTCACCGCCTAGCGTCTACAATGAGCAGTTCTTC. It is translated as CASSPPSVYNEQFF.

This chain uses TRBV3-1 (or the pseudogene TRBV3-2) with TRBJ2-1, with D unresolved. Deletions cut 1 base from V and 4 bases from J, with 8 bases between. The germline CDR1 and CDR2 sequences are LGHDT and YNNKEL (reference sequence). The CDR3 runs 14 residues. CDR3: CASSQAGLYNEQFF. The CDR3 DNA follows: TGTGCCAGCAGCCAAGCTGGGCTTTACAATGAGCAGTTCTTC.

The rearrangement joins TRBV24-1 to TRBJ1-1; D is possibly TRBD1 (5 bases). V lost 0 bases and J lost 7, with 17 bases in between. The CDR3 extends over 16 amino acids. The germline gives CDR1 KGHDR, CDR2 SFDVKD. CDR3: CATSDLRDSLRGEAFF. The DNA of the CDR3 is TGTGCCACCAGTGATTTGCGAGACAGCCTACGAGGTGAAGCTTTCTTT.

CDR3 sequence reads: CASSFWASNSNQPQHF. Here the CDR3 DNA reads TGTGCCAGCAGTTTTTGGGCAAGCAATAGCAATCAGCCCCAGCATTTT. The J gene is TRBJ1-5, the V gene TRBV28; unclear D gene. Trimming took off 3 bases at V and 0 bases at J, with 12 bases between the two ends. Germline-derived CDR1 and CDR2 are MDHEN and SYDVKM. This CDR3 contains 16 residues.

The chain joins TRBV28 to TRBJ2-1, with D unresolved. This CDR3 region has 12 residues. Trimming pared 3 bases from V and 4 bases from J, leaving 4 bases between. The germline CDR1 and CDR2 sequences are MDHEN and SYDVKM. Here the CDR3 reads CASSFIYNEQFF. The CDR3, as DNA: TGTGCCAGCAGTTTCATTTACAATGAGCAGTTCTTC.

The chain employs TRBV14 and TRBJ1-1; D possibly corresponds to TRBD1 (5 bases). This CDR3 comprises 17 residues. CDR1 SGHDN and CDR2 FVKESK come from the germline V gene. Trimming removed 0 bases from V and 0 bases from J, with 14 bases in between. CDR3 sequence: CASSQEWGRTLNTEAFF. The CDR3 nucleotides are TGTGCCAGCAGCCAAGAGTGGGGCCGTACTCTGAACACTGAAGCTTTCTTT. The full variable domain, with the rest looked up from reference TRBV14 and TRBJ1-1, is EAGVTQFPSHSVIEKGQTVTLRCDPISGHDNLYWYRRVMGKEIKFLLHFVKESKQDESGMPNNRFLAERTGGTYSTLKVQPAELEDSGVYFCASSQEWGRTLNTEAFFGQGTRLTVV.

The chain carries TRBV7-8 and TRBJ2-3; D call uncertain. V shed 5 bases and J shed 2 bases, with 5 bases lying between them. Germline V gene lookup returns CDR1 SGHVS and CDR2 FQNEAQ. The CDR3 spans 12 residues. The CDR3 loop is CASSPFTDTQYF. For the CDR3, the DNA is TGTGCCAGCAGCCCCTTCACAGATACGCAGTATTTT.

The gene calls are TRBV20-1 and TRBJ2-1; D gene ambiguous. CDR3 length: 11 residues. Trimming stripped 1 base from V and 6 bases from J, with 4 bases between. Germline loops: CDR1 DFQATT, CDR2 SNEGSKA (reference sequence). This CDR3 reads CSARVSNEQFF. In DNA form, the CDR3 reads TGCAGTGCTAGAGTCAGCAATGAGCAGTTCTTC.

The CDR3 DNA sequence: TGTGCCAGCAGTCTTCATTTCTCGACAGGGTCTAACTATGGCTACACCTTC. This codes for CASSLHFSTGSNYGYTF. This rearrangement joins TRBV6-6 to TRBJ1-2, with 7 positions matching TRBD1. Germline V lookup: CDR1 MNHNY, CDR2 SVGAGI (reference sequence). There are 17 residues in the CDR3. The ends lost 5 bases at V and 0 bases at J; junction bases unmatched: 12.

The chain links TRBV6-1 to TRBJ2-3; 9 bases line up with TRBD1. V gave up 3 bases and J gave up 6 bases; unmatched junction bases: 7. The CDR3 length is 15 residues. Germline V gene lookup returns CDR1 MNHNS and CDR2 SASEGT. The CDR3 spells CASSERPGQGDTQYF. In DNA form, the CDR3 reads TGTGCCAGCAGTGAGAGACCGGGACAGGGTGATACGCAGTATTTT.

The chain recombines TRBV15 with TRBJ1-1; no firm D call. Trimming removed 1 base from V and 1 base from J, with 10 bases in between. The germline V gene has CDR1 LNHNV and CDR2 YYDKDF (reference sequence). The CDR3 has 15 amino acids. The chain's CDR3 is CATSRAGRENTEAFF. CDR3 sequence (DNA): TGTGCCACCAGCAGAGCCGGGCGGGAGAACACTGAAGCTTTCTTT.

The chain has TRBV7-8 and TRBJ1-1, with 8 bases matching TRBD1. The V gene's germline CDR1 is SGHVS and CDR2 FQNEAQ. V was pared by 5 bases and J by 4 bases, with 6 bases of the junction left unmatched. The CDR3 totals 14 residues. CDR3 sequence reads: CASSGWTGSTEAFF. CDR3 sequence (DNA): TGTGCCAGCAGCGGATGGACAGGGAGCACTGAAGCTTTCTTT.

The chain couples TRBV29-1 to TRBJ1-2; the D gene is possibly TRBD1 (6 bases). Deletions cut 0 bases from V and 4 bases from J, with 9 bases between. The CDR3 runs 13 residues. CDR1 SQVTM and CDR2 ANQGSEA come from the germline V gene. CDR3 loop: CSVEDGQFYGYTF. The CDR3 DNA follows: TGCAGCGTTGAAGATGGACAGTTCTATGGCTACACCTTC.

This clone was counted a few times. V gene TRBV19 combines with J gene TRBJ2-3; perhaps TRBD2 as D (5 bases). Germline-derived CDR1 and CDR2 are LNHDA and SQIVND (reference sequence). CDR3 length equals 14 residues. V was pared by 5 bases and J by 2 bases, with 11 bases between. The CDR3 here is CASSGRRYTDTQYF. The CDR3, as DNA: TGTGCCAGTAGTGGACGGAGGTACACAGATACGCAGTATTTT.

The chain carries TRBV14 and TRBJ1-6, with D possibly matching TRBD1 (5 bases). This CDR3 has 17 residues. The germline gives CDR1 SGHDN, CDR2 FVKESK. Trimming removed 3 bases at V and 8 bases at J, with 20 bases between. The DNA of the CDR3 is TGTGCCAGCAGCCATAGTGGCAGGGTCCTTAGGGATTCACCCCTCCACTTT. Translation gives CASSHSGRVLRDSPLHF.

CDR3: CASSHGQGGLTGELFF. CDR3 bases: TGCGCCAGCAGCCACGGACAGGGTGGATTAACCGGGGAGCTGTTTTTT. The chain recombines TRBV5-1 with TRBJ2-2, with 8 bases fitting TRBD1. CDR1 and CDR2 from the germline V gene are SGHRS and YFSETQ. J gave up 5 bases and V 4 bases, and 10 bases lay outside the gene matches. The CDR3 loop spans 16 amino acids.

The CDR3 protein is CASSFGSGIIQYF. Here the CDR3 DNA reads TGTGCCAGCAGTTTCGGCTCAGGGATCATTCAGTACTTC. J is TRBJ2-4 and V is TRBV28, with TRBD1 as a possible D gene (5 bases). CDR3 length: 13 residues. Germline loops: CDR1 MDHEN, CDR2 SYDVKM. Trimming removed 3 bases at V and 9 bases at J, with 12 bases between.

V is TRBV7-9 and J is TRBJ1-2; tentatively, D is TRBD1 (6 bases). CDR1 SEHNR and CDR2 FQNEAQ come from the germline V gene (reference sequence). Deletions cut 0 bases from V and 3 bases from J, with 8 bases between. CDR3 size: 14 residues. This CDR3 reads CASSLAPGDYGYTF. The CDR3 DNA follows: TGTGCCAGCAGCTTAGCGCCAGGGGACTATGGCTACACCTTC.

V and J are TRBV12-3 or TRBV12-4 and TRBJ1-1, with D hard to call. CDR3 length: 12 residues. V lost 4 bases and J 3 bases, leaving 6 bases between the germline ends. CDR3 sequence (DNA): TGTGCCAGCAGTTACTCGGACACTGAAGCTTTCTTT. It encodes CASSYSDTEAFF.

This clone was picked up a small number of times. The V gene is TRBV27, the J gene TRBJ2-1, with 10 bases that match TRBD2. This CDR3 spans 15 amino acids. Germline V lookup: CDR1 MNHEY, CDR2 SMNVEV (reference sequence). Trimming cost V 6 bases and J 6 bases; bases outside gene matches: 8. The CDR3 loop is CASSSLAGVFNEQFF. CDR3 nucleotides: TGTGCCAGCAGCAGTCTAGCGGGAGTATTCAATGAGCAGTTCTTC.

The chain has TRBV5-6 and TRBJ2-7; TRBD1 matches 12 bases. Germline CDR1 and CDR2: SGHDT and YYEEEE. CDR3 length equals 15 residues. V was pared by 4 bases and J by 7 bases, with 9 bases of the junction left unmatched. The CDR3, as DNA: TGTGCCAGCAGCCCGTCCGGGACAGGGGGCTCGGAGCAGTACTTC. This codes for CASSPSGTGGSEQYF.

The chain couples TRBV18 to TRBJ2-3; D perhaps matches TRBD2 (5 bases). CDR3 length: 13 amino acids. Trimming left V 4 bases short and J 0 bases short, with 5 bases between. Germline V gene lookup returns CDR1 KGHSH and CDR2 LQKENI. The CDR3 here is CASSRTSTDTQYF. DNA for the CDR3: TGTGCCAGCTCACGGACTAGCACAGATACGCAGTATTTT.

The chain uses TRBV6-5 and TRBJ1-4; 12 positions match TRBD1. The V gene's germline CDR1 is MNHEY and CDR2 SVGAGI. The CDR3 contains 16 residues. V trimming: 4 bases; J trimming: 6 bases; junction bases outside the gene matches: 6. The chain's CDR3 is CASSLTGTGGDEKLFF. CDR3 sequence (DNA): TGTGCCAGCAGTTTGACCGGGACAGGGGGCGATGAAAAACTGTTTTTT.